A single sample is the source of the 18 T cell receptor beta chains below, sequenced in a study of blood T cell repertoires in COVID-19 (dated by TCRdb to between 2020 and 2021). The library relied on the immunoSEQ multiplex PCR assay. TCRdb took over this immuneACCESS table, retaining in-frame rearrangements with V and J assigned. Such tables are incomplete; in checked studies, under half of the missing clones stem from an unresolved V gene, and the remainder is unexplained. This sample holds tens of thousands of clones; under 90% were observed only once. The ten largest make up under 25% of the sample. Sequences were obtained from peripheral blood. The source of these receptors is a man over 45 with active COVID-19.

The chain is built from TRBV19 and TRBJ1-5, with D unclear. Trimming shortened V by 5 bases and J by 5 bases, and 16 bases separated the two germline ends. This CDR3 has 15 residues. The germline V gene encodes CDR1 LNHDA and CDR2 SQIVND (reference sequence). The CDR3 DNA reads TGTGCCAGTAGTGGCCGGGAGGCTTGGGATCAGCCCCAGCATTTT. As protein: CASSGREAWDQPQHF.

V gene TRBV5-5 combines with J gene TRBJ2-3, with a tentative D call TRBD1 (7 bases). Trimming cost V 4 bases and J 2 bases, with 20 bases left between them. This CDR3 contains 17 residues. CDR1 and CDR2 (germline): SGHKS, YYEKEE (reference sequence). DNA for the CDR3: TGTGCCAGCAGCCCTCAGAGACAGGGAGGTCTCACAGATACGCAGTATTTT. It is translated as CASSPQRQGGLTDTQYF.

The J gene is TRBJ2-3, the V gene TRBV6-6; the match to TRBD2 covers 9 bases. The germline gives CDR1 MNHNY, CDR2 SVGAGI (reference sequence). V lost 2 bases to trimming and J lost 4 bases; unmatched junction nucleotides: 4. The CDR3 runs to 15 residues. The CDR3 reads CASSYRLAVADTQYF. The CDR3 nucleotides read TGTGCCAGCAGTTACCGACTAGCGGTAGCAGATACGCAGTATTTT.

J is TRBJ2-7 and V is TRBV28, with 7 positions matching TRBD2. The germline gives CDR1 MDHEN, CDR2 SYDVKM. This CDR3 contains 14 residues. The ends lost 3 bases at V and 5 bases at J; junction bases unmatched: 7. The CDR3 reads CASSLSGAANEQYF. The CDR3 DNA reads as TGTGCCAGCAGTTTGAGCGGGGCGGCGAACGAGCAGTACTTC.

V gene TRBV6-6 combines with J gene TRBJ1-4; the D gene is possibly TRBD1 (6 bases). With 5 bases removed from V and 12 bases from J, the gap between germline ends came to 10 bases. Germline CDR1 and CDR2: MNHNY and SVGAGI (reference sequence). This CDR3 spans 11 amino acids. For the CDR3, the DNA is TGTGCCAGCAGTGGAAACAGGGAACTGTTTTTT. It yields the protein CASSGNRELFF.

The chain's CDR3 is CASSQEFGHSNQPQHF. The CDR3 nucleotides read TGCGCCAGCAGCCAAGAATTTGGGCATAGCAATCAGCCCCAGCATTTT. The rearrangement joins TRBV4-3 to TRBJ1-5; D call uncertain. The CDR3 runs to 16 residues. Per germline, CDR1 LGHNA and CDR2 YSLEER. Trimming pared 0 bases from V and 0 bases from J, leaving 9 bases between.

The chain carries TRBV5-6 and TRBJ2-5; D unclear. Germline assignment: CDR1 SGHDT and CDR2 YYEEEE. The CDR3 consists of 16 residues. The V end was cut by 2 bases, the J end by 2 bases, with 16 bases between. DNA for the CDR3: TGTGCCAGCAGCTTCCTAATTTGGAGCGAACAAGAGACCCAGTACTTC. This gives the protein CASSFLIWSEQETQYF.

In nucleotides, the CDR3 is TGTGCCAGCAGTTTCGGACTAGCGGGCTACAATGAGCAGTTCTTC. This codes for CASSFGLAGYNEQFF. The J gene is TRBJ2-1, the V gene TRBV28; 11 nucleotides line up with TRBD2. J lost 3 bases, V lost 3 bases, and 1 base had no gene match. This CDR3 region has 15 residues. Germline values: CDR1 MDHEN, CDR2 SYDVKM.

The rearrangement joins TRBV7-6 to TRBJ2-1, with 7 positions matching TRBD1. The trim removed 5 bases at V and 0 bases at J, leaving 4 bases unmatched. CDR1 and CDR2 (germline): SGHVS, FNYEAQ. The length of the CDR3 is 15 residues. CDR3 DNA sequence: TGTGCCAGCAGCGCTCGACAGGGCTCCTACAATGAGCAGTTCTTC. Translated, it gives CASSARQGSYNEQFF.

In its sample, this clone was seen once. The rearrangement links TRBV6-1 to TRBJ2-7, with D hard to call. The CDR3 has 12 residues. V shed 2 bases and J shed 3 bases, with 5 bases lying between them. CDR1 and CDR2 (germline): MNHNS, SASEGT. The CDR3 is CASSESNYEQYF. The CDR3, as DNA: TGTGCCAGCAGTGAAAGCAACTACGAGCAGTACTTC.

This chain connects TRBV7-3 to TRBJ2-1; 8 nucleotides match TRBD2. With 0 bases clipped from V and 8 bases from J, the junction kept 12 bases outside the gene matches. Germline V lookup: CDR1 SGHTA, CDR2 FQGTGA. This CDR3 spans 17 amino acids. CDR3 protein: CASSLTGAGGYEDEQFF. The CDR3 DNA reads TGTGCCAGCAGCTTAACTGGGGCGGGAGGATATGAGGATGAGCAGTTCTTC.

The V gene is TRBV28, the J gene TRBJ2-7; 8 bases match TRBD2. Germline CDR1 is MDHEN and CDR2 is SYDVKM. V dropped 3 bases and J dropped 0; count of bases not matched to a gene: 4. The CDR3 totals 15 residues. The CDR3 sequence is CASSFGGDTSYEQYF. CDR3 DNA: TGTGCCAGCAGTTTCGGGGGGGACACCTCCTACGAGCAGTACTTC.

The CDR3 loop is CASTDREGGQETQYF. CDR3 coding DNA: TGTGCCAGTACCGACAGGGAAGGAGGGCAAGAGACCCAGTACTTC. The chain couples TRBV19 to TRBJ2-5; maybe TRBD1 (7 bases). V lost 7 bases and J 2 bases, leaving 17 bases between the germline ends. The CDR3 runs to 15 residues. In germline, CDR1 is LNHDA, CDR2 SQIVND (reference sequence).

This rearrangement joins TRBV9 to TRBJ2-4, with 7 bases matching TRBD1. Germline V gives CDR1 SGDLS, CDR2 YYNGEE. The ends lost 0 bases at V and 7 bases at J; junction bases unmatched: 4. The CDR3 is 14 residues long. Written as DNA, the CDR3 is TGTGCCAGCAGCGTAGGACAGGGCGGGAACATTCAGTACTTC. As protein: CASSVGQGGNIQYF.

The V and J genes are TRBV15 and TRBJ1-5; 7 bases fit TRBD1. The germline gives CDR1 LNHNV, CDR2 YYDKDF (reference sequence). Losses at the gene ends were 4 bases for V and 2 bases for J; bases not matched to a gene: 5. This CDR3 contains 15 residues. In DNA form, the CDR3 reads TGTGCCACCAGCACAAGACAGGGCGGCAATCAGCCCCAGCATTTT. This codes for CATSTRQGGNQPQHF.

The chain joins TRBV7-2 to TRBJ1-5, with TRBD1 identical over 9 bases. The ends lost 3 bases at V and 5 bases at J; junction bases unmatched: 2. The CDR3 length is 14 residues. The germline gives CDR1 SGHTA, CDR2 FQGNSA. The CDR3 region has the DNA TGTGCCAGCAGCTTGGGACAGGGAGATCAGCCCCAGCATTTT. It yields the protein CASSLGQGDQPQHF.

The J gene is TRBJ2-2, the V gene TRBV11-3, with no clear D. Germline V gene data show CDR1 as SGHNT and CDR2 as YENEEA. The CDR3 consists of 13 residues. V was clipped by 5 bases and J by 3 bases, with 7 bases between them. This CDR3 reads CASSNRDTGELFF. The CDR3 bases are TGTGCCAGCAGCAACCGGGACACCGGGGAGCTGTTTTTT.

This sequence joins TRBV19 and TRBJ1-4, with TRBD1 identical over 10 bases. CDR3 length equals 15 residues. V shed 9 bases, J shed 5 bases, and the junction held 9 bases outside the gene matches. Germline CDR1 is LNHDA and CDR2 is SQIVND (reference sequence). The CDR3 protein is CASKLPGQGNEKLFF. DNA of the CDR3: TGTGCCAGCAAACTGCCGGGACAGGGGAATGAAAAACTGTTTTTT. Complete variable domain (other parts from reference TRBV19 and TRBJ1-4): DGGITQSPKYLFRKEGQNVTLSCEQNLNHDAMYWYRQDPGQGLRLIYYSQIVNDFQKGDIAEGYSVSREKKESFPLTVTSAQKNPTAFYLCASKLPGQGNEKLFFGSGTQLSVL.